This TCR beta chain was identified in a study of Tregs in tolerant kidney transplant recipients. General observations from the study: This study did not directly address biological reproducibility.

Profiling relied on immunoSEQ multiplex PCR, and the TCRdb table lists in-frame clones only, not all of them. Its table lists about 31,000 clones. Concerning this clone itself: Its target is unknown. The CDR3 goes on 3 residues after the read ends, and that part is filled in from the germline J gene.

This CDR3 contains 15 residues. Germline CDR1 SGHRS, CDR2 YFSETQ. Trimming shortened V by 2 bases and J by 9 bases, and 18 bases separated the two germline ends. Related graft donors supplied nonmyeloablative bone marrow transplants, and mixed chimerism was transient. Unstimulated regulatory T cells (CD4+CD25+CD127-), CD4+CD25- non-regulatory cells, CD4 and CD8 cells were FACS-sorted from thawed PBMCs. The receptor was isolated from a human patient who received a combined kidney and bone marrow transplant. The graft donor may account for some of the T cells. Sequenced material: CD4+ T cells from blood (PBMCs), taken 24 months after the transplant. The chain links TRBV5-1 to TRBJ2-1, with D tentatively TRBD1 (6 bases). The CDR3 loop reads CASSFSGTGRGEQFF. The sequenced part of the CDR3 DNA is TGCGCCAGCAGCTTCTCCGGGACGGGCAGGGGTGAG. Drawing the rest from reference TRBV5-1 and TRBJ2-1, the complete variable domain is KAGVTQTPRYLIKTRGQQVTLSCSPISGHRSVSWYQQTPGQGLQFLFEYFSETQRNKGNFPGRFSGRQFSNSRSEMNVSTLELGDSALYLCASSFSGTGRGEQFFGPGTRLTVL.